This T cell receptor beta chain originates from a study of cytomegalovirus exposure and HLA in healthy donors. The PCR had 60 Vbeta and 13 Jbeta primers. Clones were sequenced by immunoSEQ multiplex PCR, and TCRdb holds only the in-frame ones, with some missing. Among about 160,000 clones listed, about 88% were seen once. The CDR3 runs 15 residues. CDR1 GTSNPN and CDR2 SVGIG come from the germline V gene (reference sequence). With 2 bases removed from V and 0 bases from J, the gap between germline ends came to 11 bases. The clonotype was recovered from a young man in good health and CMV-seropositive. The gene calls are TRBV30 and TRBJ1-3; D may be TRBD1 (5 bases). The sample consisted of PBMCs. The CDR3 bases are TGTGCCTGGAGTCTCGGACAACTCTCTGGAAACACCATATATTTT. Its translation is CAWSLGQLSGNTIYF.